The 26 T cell receptor beta chains presented below share a single source sample, sequenced in a study of vaccination and CD4 T cells after COVID-19. Sequencing of cultured CD4+ T cell DNA used the Oncomine TCR Beta short-read assay. From the PCR reads, TCRdb called clonotypes with MiXCR, one entry per CDR3 protein. The table lists about 20,000 distinct CDR3 sequences, approximately 50% of them singletons. These TCRs' antigens remain unknown. Specified treatment: roughly 10-day PBMC culture with coronavirus spike peptide pools or control peptides (ViraFEST assay). Sequenced sample: CD4+ T cells from blood, cultured in vitro. Every receptor here comes from a human donor who had recovered from COVID-19.

This clonotype was detected only a few times. V is TRBV20-1 and J is TRBJ2-3, with 9 bases identical to TRBD2. Germline assignment: CDR1 DFQATT and CDR2 SNEGSKA (reference sequence). This CDR3 is 16 amino acids long. The junction had 7 bases not matched to a gene; V was cut back by 1 base and J by 2 bases. CDR3 nucleotide sequence: TGCAGTGCTAGAGCACCGGGACTAGCCTACACAGATACGCAGTATTTT. The encoded protein is CSARAPGLAYTDTQYF.

The chain is built from TRBV7-2 and TRBJ2-4, with 9 nucleotides matching TRBD2. J lost 0 bases, V lost 1 base, and 7 bases had no gene match. The germline gives CDR1 SGHTA, CDR2 FQGNSA. The CDR3 runs to 18 residues. The CDR3, as DNA: TGTGCCAGCAGCTTAGGATGGCTAGCGGGGCTAGCCAAAAACATTCAGTACTTC. It encodes CASSLGWLAGLAKNIQYF.

The chain recombines TRBV6-1 with TRBJ1-4, with TRBD1 matching 9 bases. The CDR3 length is 15 residues. From germline, CDR1 is MNHNS and CDR2 SASEGT. The trim removed 4 bases at V and 7 bases at J, leaving 7 bases unmatched. CDR3 DNA sequence: TGTGCCAGCAGTGTTTCACAGGGGGCGCTTGAAAAACTGTTTTTT. This codes for CASSVSQGALEKLFF.

This chain uses TRBV19 with TRBJ1-2; D remains ambiguous. The germline gives CDR1 LNHDA, CDR2 SQIVND (reference sequence). V was pared by 3 bases and J by 2 bases, with 10 bases between. This CDR3 is 14 amino acids long. The CDR3 loop reads CASSMYKENYGYTF. The CDR3 coding sequence is TGTGCCAGTAGTATGTATAAGGAGAACTATGGCTACACCTTC.

This clonotype was observed a handful of times. The rearrangement joins TRBV2 to TRBJ1-6, with D hard to call. The CDR3 is 12 amino acids. Germline loops: CDR1 SNHLY, CDR2 FYNNEI. V was trimmed by 5 bases and J by 8 bases, leaving 7 bases between them. The CDR3 nucleotides are TGTGCCAGCAGTTGGGTCTATTCACCCCTCCACTTT. Translating it yields CASSWVYSPLHF.

The chain combines TRBV24-1 with TRBJ1-5; no reliable D call. CDR1 and CDR2 from the germline V gene are KGHDR and SFDVKD. CDR3 length equals 14 residues. V was shortened by 5 bases and J by 0 bases, with 7 bases between the two germline ends. CDR3: CATSGGYSNQPQHF. The CDR3 nucleotides read TGTGCCACCAGTGGAGGTTATAGCAATCAGCCCCAGCATTTT.

V gene TRBV25-1 combines with J gene TRBJ2-3; 9 nucleotides align to TRBD1. Germline CDR1 MGHDK, CDR2 SYGVNS. This CDR3 is built from 15 residues. The ends lost 7 bases at V and 7 bases at J; junction bases unmatched: 12. CDR3: CASISGTGFLNTQYF. The CDR3 nucleotides read TGTGCCAGCATATCCGGGACAGGGTTCTTGAATACGCAGTATTTT.

By its share, this clonotype is medium-sized. V and J are TRBV7-2 and TRBJ2-3; D is uncertain. This CDR3 contains 15 residues. From germline, CDR1 is SGHTA and CDR2 FQGNSA. V lost 4 bases and J lost 1, with 12 bases in between. CDR3 region: CASSSYNSGTDTQYF. For the CDR3, the DNA is TGTGCCAGCAGCTCCTACAACAGCGGCACAGATACGCAGTATTTT.

CDR3 amino acids: CASSWDGSYEQYF. The DNA of the CDR3 is TGTGCCAGCAGTTGGGACGGCTCCTACGAGCAGTACTTC. The gene calls are TRBV6-5 and TRBJ2-7; the D call may be TRBD1 or TRBD2 (5 bases each). The CDR3 is made up of 13 amino acids. Trimming pared 4 bases from V and 0 bases from J, leaving 7 bases between. From germline, CDR1 is MNHEY and CDR2 SVGAGI.

J is TRBJ1-3 and V is TRBV5-1; D ambiguous. CDR1 and CDR2 (germline): SGHRS, YFSETQ. Trimming pared 0 bases from V and 0 bases from J, leaving 4 bases between. This CDR3 contains 14 residues. The CDR3 DNA is TGCGCCAGCAGCTTGGAGGGCTCTGGAAACACCATATATTTT. Translation: CASSLEGSGNTIYF.

The V call is TRBV10-3, the J call TRBJ1-5, with unresolved D. The V and J ends lost 3 bases and 7 bases respectively, with 13 bases between them. Per the germline V gene, CDR1 is ENHRY and CDR2 is SYGVKD. The CDR3 length is 14 residues. CDR3 residues: CAISDSALLQPQHF. In nucleotides, the CDR3 is TGTGCCATCAGTGACTCGGCCCTTTTACAGCCCCAGCATTTT.

The gene calls are TRBV19 and TRBJ2-5; TRBD1 matches 9 bases. Germline-derived CDR1 and CDR2 are LNHDA and SQIVND (reference sequence). V shed 0 bases, J shed 5 bases, and the junction held 4 bases outside the gene matches. The CDR3 is made up of 15 amino acids. The CDR3 sequence is CASSIEGQGRETQYF. CDR3 sequence (DNA): TGTGCCAGTAGTATAGAGGGACAGGGTAGGGAGACCCAGTACTTC. The complete variable domain, with remaining parts taken from reference TRBV19 and TRBJ2-5, reads DGGITQSPKYLFRKEGQNVTLSCEQNLNHDAMYWYRQDPGQGLRLIYYSQIVNDFQKGDIAEGYSVSREKKESFPLTVTSAQKNPTAFYLCASSIEGQGRETQYFGPGTRLLVL.

The CDR3 sequence is CASSYLSPVQETQYF. CDR3 DNA sequence: TGCGCCAGCAGCTATTTAAGCCCAGTACAAGAGACCCAGTACTTC. V usage is TRBV5-1 and J usage is TRBJ2-5, with D unclear. V lost 3 bases to trimming and J lost 2 bases, with 14 bases between them. The CDR3 sequence is 15 residues long. The germline CDR1 and CDR2 sequences are SGHRS and YFSETQ.

This chain connects TRBV15 to TRBJ1-2; 7 bases are shared with TRBD1. Germline CDR1 is LNHNV and CDR2 is YYDKDF (reference sequence). The CDR3 runs to 13 residues. Trimming removed 3 bases from V and 4 bases from J; junction bases left unmatched: 2. This CDR3 reads CATSSRDSYGYTF. The CDR3 DNA reads TGTGCCACCAGCAGTAGGGACAGCTATGGCTACACCTTC.

This clonotype was seen a single time. V gene TRBV7-8 combines with J gene TRBJ2-7, with 8 bases lining up with TRBD1. V trimming: 5 bases; J trimming: 3 bases; junction bases outside the gene matches: 9. Germline V gene data show CDR1 as SGHVS and CDR2 as FQNEAQ. The CDR3 spans 15 residues. CDR3 protein: CASSTHRGVFYEQYF. The DNA of the CDR3 is TGTGCCAGCAGCACCCACAGGGGGGTATTCTACGAGCAGTACTTC.

The CDR3 coding sequence is TGTGCCAGCAGTCTAAGGGTAGTTGGCACAGATACGCAGTATTTT. Protein: CASSLRVVGTDTQYF. This chain links TRBV28 with TRBJ2-3; D is unclear. The CDR3 loop spans 15 amino acids. The V gene lost 5 bases and the J gene lost 1 base, with 13 bases spanning the gap. CDR1 and CDR2 from the germline V gene are MDHEN and SYDVKM.

This sequence joins TRBV29-1 and TRBJ1-2; TRBD1 aligns across 7 bases. CDR1 is SQVTM and CDR2 is ANQGSEA in the germline V gene. CDR3 length: 13 residues. Germline trimming cut 4 bases from V and 3 bases from J; bases unmatched to any gene: 5. The CDR3 region has the DNA TGCAGCGTTGTGTTAACAGGGGACTATGGCTACACCTTC. This translates into CSVVLTGDYGYTF.

The chain recombines TRBV11-3 with TRBJ2-1; 8 bases are shared with TRBD1. The germline CDR1 and CDR2 sequences are SGHNT and YENEEA. Trimming removed 5 bases from V and 2 bases from J; junction bases left unmatched: 5. This CDR3 is 15 amino acids long. As DNA, the CDR3 is TGTGCCAGCAGCCCAGGACAGGGAACCTACAATGAGCAGTTCTTC. Protein sequence: CASSPGQGTYNEQFF.

This clonotype counts as medium-sized (0.01 to 0.1%). This chain joins TRBV20-1 and TRBJ1-5; no definite D call. Germline lookup yields CDR1 DFQATT and CDR2 SNEGSKA (reference sequence). The CDR3 runs to 13 residues. V gave up 2 bases and J gave up 3 bases, with 8 bases separating them. CDR3 amino acids: CSARRQDNQPQHF. CDR3 DNA sequence: TGCAGTGCTAGACGGCAGGACAATCAGCCCCAGCATTTT.

The V call is TRBV19, the J call TRBJ1-4, with 9 bases identical to TRBD1. The V and J ends lost 6 bases and 10 bases, in that order; junction bases with no gene match: 9. Germline values: CDR1 LNHDA, CDR2 SQIVND (reference sequence). The CDR3 consists of 14 residues. DNA for the CDR3: TGTGCCAGTAGGCAGACAGGGGGTCAAGGAAAACTGTTTTTT. Amino acids: CASRQTGGQGKLFF.

The V and J genes are TRBV7-9 and TRBJ2-5; D may be TRBD1 or TRBD2 (5 bases each). V was clipped by 0 bases and J by 9 bases, with 11 bases between them. The CDR3 is 13 amino acids. CDR1 SEHNR and CDR2 FQNEAQ come from the germline V gene (reference sequence). The CDR3 here is CASSLAGTRSQYF. CDR3 bases: TGTGCCAGCAGCTTAGCGGGGACCCGGTCCCAGTACTTC.

The chain employs TRBV20-1 and TRBJ2-1, with D possibly called TRBD1 or TRBD2 (5 bases each). CDR3 length equals 14 residues. Trimming cost V 3 bases and J 4 bases, with 13 bases left between them. The germline gives CDR1 DFQATT, CDR2 SNEGSKA (reference sequence). CDR3 coding DNA: TGCAGTGCTAGGTGGGGGAGTGTTTACAATGAGCAGTTCTTC. Its translation is CSARWGSVYNEQFF.

This clonotype was seen a handful of times. J is TRBJ2-5 and V is TRBV20-1; TRBD2 is a possible D gene (6 bases). This CDR3 region has 15 residues. Trimming stripped 7 bases from V and 5 bases from J, with 23 bases between. CDR1 is DFQATT, CDR2 SNEGSKA, per germline (reference sequence). CDR3: CSDSRRGLPWETQYF. CDR3 sequence (DNA): TGCAGTGACTCGCGAAGGGGACTCCCGTGGGAGACCCAGTACTTC.

V and J are TRBV20-1 and TRBJ1-6; no firm D call. Trimming shortened V by 6 bases and J by 7 bases, and 16 bases separated the two germline ends. Germline CDR1 reads DFQATT; CDR2 reads SNEGSKA (reference sequence). CDR3 size: 14 residues. This chain's CDR3 is CSALDWNFNSPLHF. CDR3 nucleotides: TGCAGTGCCCTGGATTGGAACTTCAATTCACCCCTCCACTTT.

The gene calls are TRBV4-1 and TRBJ1-2; TRBD1 matches at 7 bases. The CDR3 covers 14 residues. CDR1 is MGHRA and CDR2 is YSYEKL in the germline V gene. V dropped 4 bases and J dropped 2; count of bases not matched to a gene: 4. CDR3 DNA: TGCGCCAGCAGCCGCCCGGGACAGAACTATGGCTACACCTTC. Encoded protein: CASSRPGQNYGYTF.

This clonotype was seen a handful of times. The rearrangement joins TRBV7-2 to TRBJ1-6, with D possibly TRBD1 on 5 matching bases. This CDR3 region has 16 residues. The germline V gene encodes CDR1 SGHTA and CDR2 FQGNSA. Trimming removed 2 bases at V and 3 bases at J, with 11 bases between. The CDR3 bases are TGTGCCAGCAGCTTAAGGTTACAGGTCTATAATTCACCCCTCCACTTT. It translates to CASSLRLQVYNSPLHF.